These T cell receptor beta chains were read from a single sample in a study of cytomegalovirus exposure and HLA in healthy donors. Assay used: immunoSEQ multiplex PCR; TCRdb lists only in-frame clones, some missing. Here the sample table reports about 130,000 clones. The material sequenced was PBMCs. These receptors all come from a woman aged 40 to 50 in good health and CMV-seropositive. CDR3s include the opening cysteine and the closing phenylalanine or tryptophan. A D gene is named only where the DNA matches it firmly.

cdr3_aa: CASSDSLNSPLHF; cdr3_nt: TGTGCCTCATCGGACAGTCTTAATTCACCCCTCCACTTT; d_call: .; j_call: TRBJ1-6; v_call: TRBV30
cdr3_aa: CASSPGLAGYGSYEQYF; cdr3_nt: TGTGCCAGCAGCCCAGGACTAGCGGGATACGGCTCCTACGAGCAGTACTTC; d_call: TRBD2; j_call: TRBJ2-7; v_call: TRBV5-6
cdr3_aa: CASSLKTGPPTDTQYF; cdr3_nt: TGTGCCAGCAGTTTAAAGACAGGGCCACCAACAGATACGCAGTATTTT; d_call: TRBD1; j_call: TRBJ2-3; v_call: TRBV28
cdr3_aa: CASSTPPGQGNYGYTF; cdr3_nt: TGTGCCAGTAGTACTCCACCGGGACAGGGAAACTATGGCTACACCTTC; d_call: TRBD1; j_call: TRBJ1-2; v_call: TRBV19
cdr3_aa: CASSPLSGGINQPQHF; cdr3_nt: TGTGCCAGCAGCCCCCTCAGTGGGGGGATTAATCAGCCCCAGCATTTT; d_call: .; j_call: TRBJ1-5; v_call: TRBV7-9
cdr3_aa: CASSARRDTGELFF; cdr3_nt: TGTGCCAGCTCGGCGCGGCGGGACACCGGGGAGCTGTTTTTT; d_call: .; j_call: TRBJ2-2; v_call: TRBV2
cdr3_aa: CASLGGASYEQYF; cdr3_nt: TGTGCCAGCCTGGGGGGGGCCTCCTACGAGCAGTACTTC; d_call: .; j_call: TRBJ2-7; v_call: TRBV28
cdr3_aa: CASSLARDRGREQYF; cdr3_nt: TGCGCCAGCAGCTTGGCCAGGGACAGGGGGCGCGAGCAGTACTTC; d_call: TRBD1; j_call: TRBJ2-7; v_call: TRBV5-1
cdr3_aa: CASSLEASGGYTF; cdr3_nt: TGTGCCAGCAGCCTAGAAGCCTCGGGGGGCTACACCTTC; d_call: .; j_call: TRBJ1-2; v_call: TRBV6-6
cdr3_aa: CASSLVRSGETQYF; cdr3_nt: TGTGCCAGCAGCTTAGTGCGGAGTGGGGAGACCCAGTACTTC; d_call: .; j_call: TRBJ2-5; v_call: TRBV11-2
cdr3_aa: CASSPDRGNIQYF; cdr3_nt: TGTGCCAGCAGTCCGGACAGGGGAAACATTCAGTACTTC; d_call: TRBD1; j_call: TRBJ2-4; v_call: TRBV6-5
cdr3_aa: CASREEVTSWAGELFF; cdr3_nt: TGTGCCAGCAGGGAGGAGGTAACTAGCTGGGCCGGGGAGCTGTTTTTT; d_call: .; j_call: TRBJ2-2; v_call: TRBV5-6
cdr3_aa: CASSLSVTEQFF; cdr3_nt: TGTGCCAGCTCACTGTCAGTTACTGAGCAGTTCTTC; d_call: .; j_call: TRBJ2-1; v_call: TRBV18
cdr3_aa: CASGRPDRPYGYTF; cdr3_nt: TGTGCCAGCGGTCGGCCGGACAGGCCCTATGGCTACACCTTC; d_call: TRBD1; j_call: TRBJ1-2; v_call: TRBV6-5
cdr3_aa: CARRTVGEKLFF; cdr3_nt: TGTGCCAGGCGGACAGTCGGAGAAAAACTGTTTTTT; d_call: .; j_call: TRBJ1-4; v_call: TRBV2
cdr3_aa: CASSRTKRGTTNEKLFF; cdr3_nt: TGTGCCAGCAGTCGAACGAAAAGGGGGACGACTAATGAAAAACTGTTTTTT; d_call: .; j_call: TRBJ1-4; v_call: TRBV28
cdr3_aa: CASSGGTSVYNEQFF; cdr3_nt: TGTGCCAGCAGTGGAGGGACTAGCGTTTACAATGAGCAGTTCTTC; d_call: TRBD2; j_call: TRBJ2-1; v_call: TRBV2
cdr3_aa: CASSLRVGANYGYTF; cdr3_nt: TGTGCCAGCAGTTTGCGTGTCGGGGCTAACTATGGCTACACCTTC; d_call: .; j_call: TRBJ1-2; v_call: TRBV27
cdr3_aa: CASGTGGYEQYF; cdr3_nt: TGTGCCAGCGGGACAGGGGGTTACGAGCAGTACTTC; d_call: TRBD1; j_call: TRBJ2-7; v_call: TRBV28
cdr3_aa: CASSGGQRAYNEQFF; cdr3_nt: TGTGCCAGCAGCGGGGGCCAGCGGGCCTACAATGAGCAGTTCTTC; d_call: .; j_call: TRBJ2-1; v_call: TRBV9
cdr3_aa: CASTYGSQYNEQFF; cdr3_nt: TGTGCCAGCACGTACGGGAGCCAGTACAATGAGCAGTTCTTC; d_call: .; j_call: TRBJ2-1; v_call: TRBV28
cdr3_aa: CASNPGGGSGEAFF; cdr3_nt: TGTGCCAGTAACCCCGGGGGGGGTAGCGGTGAAGCTTTCTTT; d_call: .; j_call: TRBJ1-1; v_call: TRBV19
cdr3_aa: CASSVAAASYEQYF; cdr3_nt: TGTGCCAGCAGCGTAGCGGCCGCCTCCTACGAGCAGTACTTC; d_call: .; j_call: TRBJ2-7; v_call: TRBV27
cdr3_aa: CASSIGTSEYSYEQYF; cdr3_nt: TGTGCCAGTAGTATCGGGACTAGCGAATACTCCTACGAGCAGTACTTC; d_call: TRBD2; j_call: TRBJ2-7; v_call: TRBV19
cdr3_aa: CASSLAPKTTNTGELFF; cdr3_nt: TGTGCCAGCAGCTTAGCGCCCAAGACTACGAACACCGGGGAGCTGTTTTTT; d_call: .; j_call: TRBJ2-2; v_call: TRBV7-2
cdr3_aa: CASSYGTAKNEQFF; cdr3_nt: TGTGCCAGCAGTTACGGGACTGCCAAAAATGAGCAGTTCTTC; d_call: .; j_call: TRBJ2-1; v_call: TRBV6-5
cdr3_aa: CASSLESGEQYF; cdr3_nt: TGTGCCAGCAGCTTGGAAAGCGGCGAGCAGTACTTC; d_call: .; j_call: TRBJ2-7; v_call: TRBV5-6
cdr3_aa: CAWRSVGVDSRTEAFF; cdr3_nt: TGTGCCTGGAGAAGTGTTGGGGTAGACAGTCGCACTGAAGCTTTCTTT; d_call: .; j_call: TRBJ1-1; v_call: TRBV30
cdr3_aa: CASSFAGPNYEQYF; cdr3_nt: TGTGCCAGTAGTTTCGCGGGACCCAACTACGAGCAGTACTTC; d_call: .; j_call: TRBJ2-7; v_call: TRBV19
cdr3_aa: CASSLQSVSEQYF; cdr3_nt: TGTGCCAGCAGCCTTCAGTCTGTGTCCGAGCAGTACTTC; d_call: .; j_call: TRBJ2-7; v_call: TRBV6-5
cdr3_aa: CASSYSMSYEQYF; cdr3_nt: TGTGCCAGCAGTTACTCTATGTCCTACGAGCAGTACTTC; d_call: .; j_call: TRBJ2-7; v_call: TRBV6-6
cdr3_aa: CASSPGQSYEQYF; cdr3_nt: TGTGCCAGCAGCCCAGGACAGTCCTACGAGCAGTACTTC; d_call: .; j_call: TRBJ2-7; v_call: TRBV5-6
cdr3_aa: CASSEERGTDTQYF; cdr3_nt: TGTGCCAGCAGTGAAGAGCGCGGCACAGATACGCAGTATTTT; d_call: .; j_call: TRBJ2-3; v_call: TRBV6-1
cdr3_aa: CASSNRDSPGQPQHF; cdr3_nt: TGTGCCAGCAGTAACCGGGACAGCCCAGGTCAGCCCCAGCATTTT; d_call: TRBD1; j_call: TRBJ1-5; v_call: TRBV2
cdr3_aa: CASSPRAGLSYEQYF; cdr3_nt: TGTGCCAGCAGCCCCCGAGCGGGCCTCTCCTACGAGCAGTACTTC; d_call: .; j_call: TRBJ2-7; v_call: TRBV7-8
cdr3_aa: CASRPGTGEESEKLFF; cdr3_nt: TGTGCCAGCAGACCCGGGACAGGGGAAGAGAGTGAAAAACTGTTTTTT; d_call: TRBD1; j_call: TRBJ1-4; v_call: TRBV28
cdr3_aa: CASSPLAGEDYEQFF; cdr3_nt: TGTGCCAGCTCACCTTTGGCGGGAGAGGACTATGAGCAGTTCTTC; d_call: TRBD2; j_call: TRBJ2-1; v_call: TRBV18
cdr3_aa: CASSFQGTGANVLTF; cdr3_nt: TGTGCCAGCAGCTTCCAGGGAACGGGGGCCAACGTCCTGACTTTC; d_call: .; j_call: TRBJ2-6; v_call: TRBV7-3
cdr3_aa: CASSPRGALGYTF; cdr3_nt: TGTGCCAGCAGTCCCCGGGGGGCGCTTGGCTACACCTTC; d_call: .; j_call: TRBJ1-2; v_call: TRBV28
cdr3_aa: CASRDREETQYF; cdr3_nt: TGTGCCAGCCGGGACAGGGAAGAGACCCAGTACTTC; d_call: TRBD1; j_call: TRBJ2-5; v_call: TRBV5-4
cdr3_aa: CASSTPGTNQPQHF; cdr3_nt: TGTGCCAGCTCAACACCGGGGACAAACCAGCCCCAGCATTTT; d_call: .; j_call: TRBJ1-5; v_call: TRBV28
cdr3_aa: CATRGRGIYGYTF; cdr3_nt: TGTGCCACCCGAGGTAGGGGGATCTATGGCTACACCTTC; d_call: .; j_call: TRBJ1-2; v_call: TRBV28
cdr3_aa: CATSGYRGRETQYF; cdr3_nt: TGTGCCACCAGCGGATACAGGGGGCGGGAGACCCAGTACTTC; d_call: TRBD1; j_call: TRBJ2-5; v_call: TRBV15